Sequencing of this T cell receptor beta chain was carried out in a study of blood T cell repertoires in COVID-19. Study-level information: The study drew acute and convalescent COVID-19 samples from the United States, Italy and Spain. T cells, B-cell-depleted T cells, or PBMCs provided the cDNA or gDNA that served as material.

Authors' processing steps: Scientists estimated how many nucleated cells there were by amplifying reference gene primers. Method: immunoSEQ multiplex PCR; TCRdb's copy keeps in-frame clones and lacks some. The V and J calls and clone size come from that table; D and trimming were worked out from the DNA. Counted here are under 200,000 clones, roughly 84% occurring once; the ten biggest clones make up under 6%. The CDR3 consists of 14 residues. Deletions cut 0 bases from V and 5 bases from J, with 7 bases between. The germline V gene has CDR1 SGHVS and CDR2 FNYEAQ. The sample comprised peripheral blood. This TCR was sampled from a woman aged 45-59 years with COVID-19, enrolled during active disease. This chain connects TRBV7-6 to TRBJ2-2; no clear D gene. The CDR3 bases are TGTGCCAGCAGCTTAGCATCATCAACCGGGGAGCTGTTTTTT. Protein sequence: CASSLASSTGELFF.